The clone carrying this T cell receptor (beta chain) turned up a few times. Its specificity is not known. TCRB transcripts that were expressed got sequenced, as all of the isolated RNA had been reverse transcribed. The study obtained an average of about 1 million reads from stem cell-like memory T cell samples. Generated by immunoSEQ multiplex PCR, the TCRdb table keeps only in-frame clones and is missing some. The sample comprises 65,000 to 100,000 clones, around a third of which are singletons, and over 0.4% rests with the top ten. The record originates from a study of beta chain features in type 1 diabetes. Study-wide context: There were approximately 100,000,000 sorted cells examined across all samples.

Findings and limits, study-wide: TCRB repertoires of naive, central memory and Treg cells appeared more similar among patients than among healthy donors.

Each population that was sorted was more than 98% pure. Specimen: stem cell memory CD4+ T cells from blood. The clonotype comes from a woman under 30 in good health.

The CDR3 reads CASSLLRDVRDGYTF. Written as DNA, the CDR3 is TGTGCCAGCAGCTTATTGCGGGATGTAAGGGATGGCTACACCTTC. The chain has TRBV7-9 and TRBJ1-2; D not resolved. The CDR3 has 15 amino acids. Germline CDR1 reads SEHNR; CDR2 reads FQNEAQ (reference sequence). V was clipped by 2 bases and J by 6 bases, with 16 bases between them.